This TCR beta chain came from a study of blood T cell repertoires in COVID-19. Whole-study context: Collection of acute and convalescent COVID-19 samples took place in the United States, Italy and Spain. PBMCs, B-cell-depleted T cells, or T cells provided the cDNA or gDNA that made up the material.

Germline V gene data show CDR1 as SNHLY and CDR2 as FYNNEI. The trim removed 4 bases at V and 0 bases at J, leaving 4 bases unmatched. The CDR3 extends over 16 amino acids. In the authors' workflow: Nucleated cell number was recorded as an estimate derived from reference gene primer amplification. The data were produced by immunoSEQ multiplex PCR, yet TCRdb's version contains in-frame clones alone and is incomplete. V, J and clone size are those of that table, while D and trimming were read from the DNA. The sample records just over 90,000 clones, approximately 80% being singletons. The sequence was obtained from a human donor in a cohort sampled during active COVID-19. The chain combines TRBV2 with TRBJ2-3; 10 positions agree with TRBD2. The source material was peripheral blood. In DNA form, the CDR3 reads TGTGCCAGCAGTGTCCCTAGCGGGGGAAGCACAGATACGCAGTATTTT. Its translation is CASSVPSGGSTDTQYF.